The 3 T cell receptor beta chains given below trace back to one sample, sequenced in a study of cytomegalovirus exposure and HLA in healthy donors. Method: immunoSEQ multiplex PCR; TCRdb's copy keeps in-frame clones and lacks some. The sample carries 100,000 to 150,000 clones, around 94% recorded once. Material: PBMCs. These receptors were taken from a woman aged 18-35 years in good health and CMV-seronegative.

The J gene is TRBJ2-3, the V gene TRBV6-5; TRBD2 matches 8 bases. V shed 7 bases, J shed 3 bases, and the junction held 6 bases outside the gene matches. The germline V gene has CDR1 MNHEY and CDR2 SVGAGI. The CDR3 extends over 14 amino acids. The CDR3 sequence: CASTSGGATDTQYF. In DNA, the CDR3 is TGTGCCAGCACCTCCGGGGGGGCGACAGATACGCAGTATTTT.

The V and J genes are TRBV19 and TRBJ2-7; TRBD2 matches at 11 bases. The germline CDR1 and CDR2 sequences are LNHDA and SQIVND (reference sequence). J gave up 4 bases and V 5 bases, and 13 bases lay outside the gene matches. This CDR3 is built from 17 residues. This CDR3 is CASSPNHLAGGKYEQYF. CDR3 in DNA: TGTGCCAGTAGTCCAAACCACCTAGCGGGAGGAAAGTACGAGCAGTACTTC. Based on the CDR3 plus reference TRBV19 and TRBJ2-7, the full variable domain is DGGITQSPKYLFRKEGQNVTLSCEQNLNHDAMYWYRQDPGQGLRLIYYSQIVNDFQKGDIAEGYSVSREKKESFPLTVTSAQKNPTAFYLCASSPNHLAGGKYEQYFGPGTRLTVT.

This sequence joins TRBV7-9 and TRBJ2-5; possibly TRBD1 for D (6 bases). V dropped 2 bases and J dropped 0 bases, with 10 bases sitting between them. The germline V gene encodes CDR1 SEHNR and CDR2 FQNEAQ (reference sequence). This CDR3 contains 15 residues. CDR3 nucleotide sequence: TGTGCCAGCAGCTTACGGCAGGGGTACCAAGAGACCCAGTACTTC. Its protein is CASSLRQGYQETQYF.